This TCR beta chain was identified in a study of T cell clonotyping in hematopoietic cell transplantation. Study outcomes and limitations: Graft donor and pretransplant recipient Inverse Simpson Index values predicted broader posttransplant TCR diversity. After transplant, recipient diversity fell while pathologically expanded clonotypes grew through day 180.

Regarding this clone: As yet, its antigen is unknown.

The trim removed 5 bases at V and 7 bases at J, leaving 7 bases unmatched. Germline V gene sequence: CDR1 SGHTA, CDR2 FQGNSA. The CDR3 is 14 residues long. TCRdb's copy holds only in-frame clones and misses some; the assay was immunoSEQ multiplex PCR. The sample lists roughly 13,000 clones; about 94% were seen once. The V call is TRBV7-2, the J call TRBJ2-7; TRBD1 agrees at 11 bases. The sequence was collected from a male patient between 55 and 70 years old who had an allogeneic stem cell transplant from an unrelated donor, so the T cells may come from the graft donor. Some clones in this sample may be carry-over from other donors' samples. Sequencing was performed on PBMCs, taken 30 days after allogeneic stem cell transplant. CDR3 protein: CASSPRGQGAEQYF. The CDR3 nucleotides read TGTGCCAGCAGCCCACGTGGACAGGGGGCAGAGCAGTACTTC.